This TCR beta chain was profiled in a study of blood T cell repertoires in COVID-19. Across the whole study: T cells, B-cell-depleted T cells, or PBMCs supplied cDNA or gDNA.

Some clones are missing from TCRdb's copy, which holds only in-frame ones; the method was immunoSEQ multiplex PCR. The sample carries roughly 150,000 clones, less than 80% recorded once. The TCR comes from a woman in her seventies in a cohort exposed to, infected with or recovered from COVID-19 (not recorded which). Sequencing was done on a sample of PBMCs or T cells enriched from blood (not recorded which).

For the CDR3, the DNA is TGTGCCATCAGTGGTAGGCAGGACTCCTACGAGCAGTACTTC. Translation gives CAISGRQDSYEQYF. The V gene is TRBV10-3, the J gene TRBJ2-7; the D is unclear. CDR1 and CDR2 from the germline V gene are ENHRY and SYGVKD. The CDR3 totals 14 residues. The V and J ends lost 4 bases and 0 bases respectively, with 10 bases between them.